The clone carrying this T cell receptor beta chain came up many times. Scientists amplified the TCR beta CDR3 regions from RNA transcripts. Second-round multiplex PCR came after first-round RT-PCR with HTBI primers. One entry per CDR3 protein, called by TCRdb with MiXCR from the multiplex PCR reads. The sample has approximately 380,000 distinct CDR3 sequences; over 20% are singletons. Hyperthyroidism qualified as stable when ophthalmopathy did not develop within 18 months of follow-up. Hyperthyroidism was new, under 2 months, in patients aged 18 to 65. These data originate in a study of Graves' ophthalmopathy and Graves' hyperthyroidism. V gave up 3 bases and J gave up 4 bases; unmatched junction bases: 9. Germline V gene sequence: CDR1 SGHDN, CDR2 FVKESK. This CDR3 region has 15 residues.

V gene TRBV14 combines with J gene TRBJ2-7, with TRBD1 matching over 7 bases. The clonotype was recovered from a woman younger than 30 with stable Graves' hyperthyroidism. Specimen: peripheral blood. The CDR3 region is CASSQSQGVGYEQYF. The CDR3 region has the DNA TGTGCCAGCAGCCAGAGTCAGGGGGTTGGTTACGAGCAGTACTTC.